A single sample gave rise to the 14 T cell receptor beta chains below, sequenced in a study of blood T cells in healthy people across ages. The authors ran a second PCR of about 6 to 12 cycles using a sample-barcoded 5' primer and a J-beta primer mix. Via MiXCR, TCRdb re-called the 5' RACE reads, giving one row per CDR3 protein. The sample has under 800,000 distinct CDR3 sequences, roughly 45% seen once. Sequenced: blood. The receptor source for this set is a woman aged 60-75 years in good health.

This clonotype showed up many times. The rearrangement uses TRBV13 and TRBJ2-3; D remains ambiguous. Germline V gives CDR1 PRHDT, CDR2 FYEKMQ (reference sequence). The CDR3 totals 16 residues. The V gene lost 6 bases and the J gene lost 2 bases, with 18 bases spanning the gap. In DNA, the CDR3 is TGTGCCAGCAGGCTTGAAGGGCGAATTAACACAGATACGCAGTATTTT. Residues: CASRLEGRINTDTQYF. Combining the CDR3 with reference TRBV13 and TRBJ2-3 gives the whole variable domain AAGVIQSPRHLIKEKRETATLKCYPIPRHDTVYWYQQGPGQDPQFLISFYEKMQSDKGSIPDRFSAQQFSDYHSELNMSSLELGDSALYFCASRLEGRINTDTQYFGPGTRLTVL.

The V gene is TRBV12-5, the J gene TRBJ2-5; weak D call: TRBD1 (5 bases). The V gene's germline CDR1 is LGHNT and CDR2 FRNRAP. V gave up 1 base and J gave up 4 bases, with 7 bases separating them. The CDR3 extends over 13 amino acids. The chain's CDR3 is CASGLEGSETQYF. In DNA, the CDR3 is TGTGCTAGTGGTTTGGAGGGGTCAGAGACCCAGTACTTC.

A note on this clonotype: A much larger clonotype is one base distant, so this may be a read error. The chain combines TRBV4-1 with TRBJ2-6; the D gene is possibly TRBD1 (5 bases). Germline V gives CDR1 MGHRA, CDR2 YSYEKL. CDR3 size: 15 residues. CDR3 residues: CASSGGYRGANDLTF. CDR3 in DNA: TGCGCCAGCAGTGGCGGCTACCGTGGGGCCAACGACCTGACTTTC.

The chain recombines TRBV7-3 with TRBJ1-1; D unclear. There are 13 residues in the CDR3. V was shortened by 2 bases and J by 3 bases, with 7 bases between the two germline ends. The germline CDR1 and CDR2 sequences are SGHTA and FQGTGA. The CDR3 nucleotides read TGTGCCAGCAGCTTATGGGTTTACACTGAAGCTTTCTTT. Translating gives CASSLWVYTEAFF.

This sequence joins TRBV10-3 and TRBJ2-3, with 13 bases aligning to TRBD2. The CDR3 has 16 amino acids. V shed 3 bases, J shed 6 bases, and the junction held 6 bases outside the gene matches. Per the germline V gene, CDR1 is ENHRY and CDR2 is SYGVKD. The CDR3 region is CAISEGTSGAPDTQYF. DNA for the CDR3: TGTGCCATCAGTGAAGGGACTAGCGGGGCCCCCGATACGCAGTATTTT.

This clonotype was seen more than once but under ten times. The V gene is TRBV4-1, the J gene TRBJ2-2; D not certain. This CDR3 is built from 13 residues. Between the trimmed V and J ends, which lost 2 bases and 5 bases, there was a span of 6 bases. CDR1 MGHRA and CDR2 YSYEKL come from the germline V gene. CDR3 in amino acids: CASSQLKTGELFF. Here the CDR3 DNA reads TGCGCCAGCAGCCAACTTAAAACCGGGGAGCTGTTTTTT.

The gene calls are TRBV6-1 and TRBJ1-1, with TRBD1 matching 9 bases. This CDR3 is 18 amino acids long. V was clipped by 7 bases and J by 0 bases; unmatched bases: 15. The V gene's germline CDR1 is MNHNS and CDR2 SASEGT. The CDR3 spells CASTGQDRGTGMNTEAFF. In DNA form, the CDR3 reads TGTGCCAGCACGGGCCAAGACAGGGGGACGGGGATGAACACTGAAGCTTTCTTT.

On this clonotype itself: This CDR3 fails to terminate in the conserved phenylalanine or tryptophan, so it likely reflects a read error. V usage is TRBV7-2 and J usage is TRBJ1-6, with D possibly TRBD1 on 6 matching bases. Germline CDR1 reads SGHTA; CDR2 reads FQGNSA. Trimming removed 1 base at V and 7 bases at J, with 11 bases between. The CDR3 runs to 15 residues. The CDR3 region has the DNA TGTGCCAGCAGCTTAGAACCTCAGGGGAATTCACCCCTCCACGTT. Amino acids: CASSLEPQGNSPLHV.

This clonotype was observed a few times. The V call is TRBV29-1, the J call TRBJ1-1; 10 bases map to TRBD1. Germline V CDR1 and CDR2: SQVTM, ANQGSEA. The CDR3 runs to 13 residues. Unmatched junction bases numbered 4, after V lost 4 bases and J lost 5 bases. The CDR3: CSVAGQGQTEAFF. The CDR3 DNA reads as TGCAGCGTTGCGGGACAGGGGCAAACTGAAGCTTTCTTT.

Concerning this clonotype itself: A much larger clone lies a single base off, so this may be a read error. This chain links TRBV29-1 with TRBJ1-1; 10 bases are shared with TRBD1. Germline trimming cut 1 base from V and 11 bases from J; bases unmatched to any gene: 13. This CDR3 is built from 15 residues. Germline loops: CDR1 SQVTM, CDR2 ANQGSEA. CDR3 sequence reads: CSVEGTWTGGVGAFF. The CDR3 nucleotides are TGCAGCGTTGAAGGGACTTGGACAGGGGGGGTTGGGGCTTTCTTT. The whole variable domain, filled in from reference TRBV29-1 and TRBJ1-1, reads SAVISQKPSRDICQRGTSLTIQCQVDSQVTMMFWYRQQPGQSLTLIATANQGSEATYESGFVIDKFPISRPNLTFSTLTVSNMSPEDSSIYLCSVEGTWTGGVGAFFGQGTRLTVV.

The sample holds a few counts of this clonotype. This sequence joins TRBV14 and TRBJ1-1, with TRBD1 identical over 7 bases. This CDR3 comprises 18 residues. The germline V gene encodes CDR1 SGHDN and CDR2 FVKESK. Trimming took 5 bases from V and 1 from J; bases not matched to a gene: 16. CDR3 coding DNA: TGTGCCAGCAGCGCAGAACCCCCTCGACCAGGGGGGAACACTGAAGCTTTCTTT. Its protein is CASSAEPPRPGGNTEAFF. Together with reference TRBV14 and TRBJ1-1, the CDR3 gives the full variable domain: EAGVTQFPSHSVIEKGQTVTLRCDPISGHDNLYWYRRVMGKEIKFLLHFVKESKQDESGMPNNRFLAERTGGTYSTLKVQPAELEDSGVYFCASSAEPPRPGGNTEAFFGQGTRLTVV.

This chain joins TRBV7-2 and TRBJ2-5; perhaps TRBD2 as D (5 bases). This CDR3 has 15 residues. The V and J ends lost 5 bases and 2 bases respectively, with 15 bases between them. The V gene's germline CDR1 is SGHTA and CDR2 FQGNSA. For the CDR3, the DNA is TGTGCCAGCAGCACAGAGGGCAGAAGACAAGAGACCCAGTACTTC. Protein product: CASSTEGRRQETQYF.

At least ten counts were recorded for this clonotype. J is TRBJ1-6 and V is TRBV9; D gene ambiguous. V lost 2 bases and J 7 bases, leaving 10 bases between the germline ends. This CDR3 is built from 14 residues. From germline, CDR1 is SGDLS and CDR2 YYNGEE. Here the CDR3 DNA reads TGTGCCAGCAGCGTTGGACGGCTCAATTCACCCCTCCACTTT. Translation gives CASSVGRLNSPLHF.

Only a few counts were recorded for this clonotype. This chain uses TRBV7-9 with TRBJ1-5; the match to TRBD1 covers 7 bases. From germline, CDR1 is SEHNR and CDR2 FQNEAQ (reference sequence). This CDR3 has 16 residues. The J segment lost 0 bases and the V segment lost 5 bases, leaving 7 bases of the junction unmatched. DNA for the CDR3: TGTGCCAGCAGCCGCACTGGGACAGATAGCAATCAGCCCCAGCATTTT. Amino acids: CASSRTGTDSNQPQHF.